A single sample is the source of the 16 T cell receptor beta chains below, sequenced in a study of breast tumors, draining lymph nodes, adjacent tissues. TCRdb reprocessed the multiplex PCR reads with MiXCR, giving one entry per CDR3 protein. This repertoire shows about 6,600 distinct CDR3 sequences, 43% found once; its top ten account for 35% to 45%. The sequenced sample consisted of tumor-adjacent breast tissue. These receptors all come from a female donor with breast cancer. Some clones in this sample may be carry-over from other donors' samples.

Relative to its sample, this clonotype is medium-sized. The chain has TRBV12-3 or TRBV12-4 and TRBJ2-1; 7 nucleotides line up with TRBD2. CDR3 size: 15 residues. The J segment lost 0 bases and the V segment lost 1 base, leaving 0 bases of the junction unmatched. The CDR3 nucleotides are TGTGCCAGCAGTTTAGGCGGGGGCTCCTACAATGAGCAGTTCTTC. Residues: CASSLGGGSYNEQFF.

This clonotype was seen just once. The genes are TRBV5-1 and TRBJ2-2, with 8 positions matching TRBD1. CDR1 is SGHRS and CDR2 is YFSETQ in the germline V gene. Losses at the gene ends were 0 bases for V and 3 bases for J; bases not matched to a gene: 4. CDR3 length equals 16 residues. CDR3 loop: CASSLVRQGYTGELFF. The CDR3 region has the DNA TGCGCCAGCAGCTTGGTCCGACAGGGGTACACCGGGGAGCTGTTTTTT. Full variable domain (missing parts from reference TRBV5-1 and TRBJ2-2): KAGVTQTPRYLIKTRGQQVTLSCSPISGHRSVSWYQQTPGQGLQFLFEYFSETQRNKGNFPGRFSGRQFSNSRSEMNVSTLELGDSALYLCASSLVRQGYTGELFFGEGSRLTVL.

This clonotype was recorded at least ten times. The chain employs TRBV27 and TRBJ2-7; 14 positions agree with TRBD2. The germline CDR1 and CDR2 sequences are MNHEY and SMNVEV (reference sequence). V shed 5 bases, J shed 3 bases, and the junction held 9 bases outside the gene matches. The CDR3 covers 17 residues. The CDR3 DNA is TGTGCCAGCAGTACAAAGGGACTAGCGGGAGAACACTACGAGCAGTACTTC. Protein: CASSTKGLAGEHYEQYF.

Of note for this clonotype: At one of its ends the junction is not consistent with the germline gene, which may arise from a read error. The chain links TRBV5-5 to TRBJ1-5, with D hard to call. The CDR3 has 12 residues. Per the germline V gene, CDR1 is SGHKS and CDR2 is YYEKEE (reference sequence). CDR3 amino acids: CASSLVDQRQHF. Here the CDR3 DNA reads TGTGCCAGCAGCTTGGTCGATCAGCGCCAGCATTTT.

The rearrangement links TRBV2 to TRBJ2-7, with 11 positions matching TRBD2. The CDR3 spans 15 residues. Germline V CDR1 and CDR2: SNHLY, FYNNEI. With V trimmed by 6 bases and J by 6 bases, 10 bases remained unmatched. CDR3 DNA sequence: TGTGCCAGCAGGGGGGCTAGCGGGAGGACGGGCGAGCAGTACTTC. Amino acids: CASRGASGRTGEQYF.

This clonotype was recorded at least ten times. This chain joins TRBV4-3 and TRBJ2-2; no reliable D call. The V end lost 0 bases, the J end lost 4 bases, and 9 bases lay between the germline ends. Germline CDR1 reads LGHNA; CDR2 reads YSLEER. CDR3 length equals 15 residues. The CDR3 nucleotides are TGCGCCAGCAGCCAAGATCCTCGGCGCACCGGGGAGCTGTTTTTT. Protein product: CASSQDPRRTGELFF.

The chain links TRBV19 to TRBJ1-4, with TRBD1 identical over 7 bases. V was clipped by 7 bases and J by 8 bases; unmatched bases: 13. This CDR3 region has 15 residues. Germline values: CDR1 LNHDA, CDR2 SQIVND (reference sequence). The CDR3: CASTQGGREDEKLFF. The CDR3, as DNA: TGTGCCAGTACCCAGGGGGGCAGGGAGGACGAAAAACTGTTTTTT.

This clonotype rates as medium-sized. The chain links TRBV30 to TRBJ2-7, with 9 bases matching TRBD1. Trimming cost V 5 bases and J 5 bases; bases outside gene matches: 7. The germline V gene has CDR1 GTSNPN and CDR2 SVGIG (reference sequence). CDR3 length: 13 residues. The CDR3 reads CAWQGQGGHEQYF. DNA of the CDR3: TGTGCCTGGCAGGGACAGGGAGGCCACGAGCAGTACTTC.

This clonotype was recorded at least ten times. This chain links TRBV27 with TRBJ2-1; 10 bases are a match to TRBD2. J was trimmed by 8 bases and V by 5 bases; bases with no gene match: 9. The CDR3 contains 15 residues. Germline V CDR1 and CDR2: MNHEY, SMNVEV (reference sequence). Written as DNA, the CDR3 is TGTGCCAGCAGTCCGCTAGCGGGAGTTCTGCATGAGCAGTTCTTC. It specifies CASSPLAGVLHEQFF.

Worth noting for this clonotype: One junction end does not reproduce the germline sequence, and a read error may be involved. The CDR3 nucleotides are TGTGCCACCAGTTCCGGGTGGGAGGCCTACGAGCAGTACTTC. As protein: CATSSGWEAYEQYF. This chain uses TRBV6-2 or TRBV6-3 with TRBJ2-7; D perhaps matches TRBD2 (6 bases). Germline V gives CDR1 MNHEY, CDR2 SVGEGT. The CDR3 contains 14 residues.

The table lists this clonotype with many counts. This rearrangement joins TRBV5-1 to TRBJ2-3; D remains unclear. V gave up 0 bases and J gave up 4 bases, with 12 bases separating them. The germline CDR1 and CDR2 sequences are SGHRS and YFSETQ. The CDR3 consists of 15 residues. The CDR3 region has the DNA TGCGCCAGCAGCTTGGAACCAGCAGGCGCAGATACGCAGTATTTT. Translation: CASSLEPAGADTQYF.

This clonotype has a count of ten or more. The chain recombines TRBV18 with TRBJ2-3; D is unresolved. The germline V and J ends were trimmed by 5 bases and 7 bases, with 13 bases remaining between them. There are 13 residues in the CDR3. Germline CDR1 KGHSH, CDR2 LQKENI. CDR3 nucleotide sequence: TGTGCCAGCTCATCCAGTGGGTTGAATACGCAGTATTTT. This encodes CASSSSGLNTQYF.

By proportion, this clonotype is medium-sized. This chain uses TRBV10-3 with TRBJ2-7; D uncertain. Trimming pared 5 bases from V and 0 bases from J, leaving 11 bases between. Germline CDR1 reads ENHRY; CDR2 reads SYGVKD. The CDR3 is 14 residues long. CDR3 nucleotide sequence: TGTGCCATCAGTCCCGAGCCCCTCTCCTACGAGCAGTACTTC. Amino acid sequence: CAISPEPLSYEQYF.

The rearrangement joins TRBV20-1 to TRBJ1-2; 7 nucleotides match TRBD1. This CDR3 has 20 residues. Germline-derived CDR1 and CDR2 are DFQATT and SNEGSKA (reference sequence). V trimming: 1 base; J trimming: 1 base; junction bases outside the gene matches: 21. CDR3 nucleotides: TGCAGTGCTAGAGTTCTCCTCCCGGGACAGCGCACTGATTATAACTATGGCTACACCTTC. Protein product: CSARVLLPGQRTDYNYGYTF.

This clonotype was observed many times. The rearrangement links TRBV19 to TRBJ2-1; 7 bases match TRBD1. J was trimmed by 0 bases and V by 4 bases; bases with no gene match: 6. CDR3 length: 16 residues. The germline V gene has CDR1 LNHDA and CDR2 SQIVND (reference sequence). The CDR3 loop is CASSREGASSYNEQFF. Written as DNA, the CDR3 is TGTGCCAGTAGTAGAGAGGGGGCCAGCTCCTACAATGAGCAGTTCTTC.

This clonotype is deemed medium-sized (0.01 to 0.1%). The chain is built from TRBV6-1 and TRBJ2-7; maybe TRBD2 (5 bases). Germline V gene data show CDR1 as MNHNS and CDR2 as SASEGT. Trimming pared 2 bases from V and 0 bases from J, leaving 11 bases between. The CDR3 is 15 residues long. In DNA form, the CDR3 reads TGTGCCAGCAGTGAACGAGGGCTGAGCTCCTACGAGCAGTACTTC. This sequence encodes CASSERGLSSYEQYF.